The sequence of this T cell receptor beta chain was determined in a study of Graves' ophthalmopathy and Graves' hyperthyroidism. The CDR3 spans 17 residues. V lost 4 bases and J lost 2; bases outside the gene matches: 11. Germline CDR1 is SGHDT and CDR2 is YYEEEE. TCR beta CDR3 regions were amplified from RNA transcripts. The first round was an RT-PCR with HTBI primers, and the second round was a multiplex PCR. Each CDR3 protein is one row after TCRdb ran MiXCR on the multiplex PCR reads. The data contain hundreds of thousands of distinct CDR3 sequences, 22% of them singletons. This clonotype appeared a few times. The antigen is undetermined. The study, taken as a whole, reports: Most clonotypes expanded in thyroid above 0.001 frequency were present in blood too.

This sequence originates from a woman aged 18-35 years with stable Graves' hyperthyroidism. Some clones in this sample may be carry-over from other donors' samples. V gene TRBV5-6 combines with J gene TRBJ1-5; 8 nucleotides line up with TRBD1. The sequenced sample was peripheral blood. As DNA, the CDR3 is TGTGCCAGCAGCCTGAGGACAGGGAGGTCGGGCAATCAGCCCCAGCATTTT. Its translation is CASSLRTGRSGNQPQHF.